This T cell receptor (beta chain) was recorded in a study of blood T cell repertoires in COVID-19. Overall study: Researchers got acute and convalescent COVID-19 samples from the United States, Italy and Spain. T cells, B-cell-depleted T cells, or PBMCs provided the cDNA or gDNA that served as material.

V shed 3 bases and J 4 bases; nucleotides not matched to a gene: 9. The length of the CDR3 is 16 residues. Germline CDR1 reads SGDLS; CDR2 reads YYNGEE. In the authors' methods: Reference gene primer amplification in the assay estimated nucleated cell counts. Here immunoSEQ multiplex PCR was the method, and the copy in TCRdb shows in-frame clones only, minus some. V, J and clone size derive from that table, while D and trimming were established from the DNA sequence. The data hold around 160,000 clones, with roughly 82% observed a single time. The sequence came from a human donor with acute or convalescent COVID-19. The donor label of this sample is uncertain. The chain recombines TRBV9 with TRBJ2-5, with 10 positions matching TRBD2. Sequenced sample: peripheral blood. Here the CDR3 reads CASSASLLAGIETQYF. The CDR3 DNA sequence: TGTGCCAGCAGCGCCTCATTACTAGCGGGGATAGAGACCCAGTACTTC.